A single sample gave rise to the 7 T cell receptor beta chains below, sequenced in a study of neurological immune-mediated disorders. TCRdb processed the 5' RACE reads anew with MiXCR; each CDR3 protein has one entry. The data show more than 45,000 distinct CDR3 sequences, about 2.5% seen once. Sequencing was carried out using PBMCs. Receptors originate from a man aged 45-65 years with multiple sclerosis.

This clonotype was counted at least ten times. The chain recombines TRBV5-1 with TRBJ2-3; the D is unclear. Per the germline V gene, CDR1 is SGHRS and CDR2 is YFSETQ. The ends were cut back, 0 bases at V and 6 bases at J, with 11 bases in the middle. The CDR3 length is 14 residues. The CDR3 here is CASSLAQSADTQYF. DNA of the CDR3: TGCGCCAGCAGCTTGGCTCAGTCCGCGGATACGCAGTATTTT.

This clonotype was picked up many times. The chain joins TRBV25-1 to TRBJ2-1; 10 nucleotides align to TRBD1. The germline CDR1 and CDR2 sequences are MGHDK and SYGVNS. This CDR3 is 15 amino acids long. V lost 0 bases and J lost 7; bases outside the gene matches: 3. The CDR3 DNA reads TGTGCCAGCAGTGAATATGGGACAGGGGCTAATGAGCAGTTCTTC. Translated, it gives CASSEYGTGANEQFF.

This clonotype was counted at least ten times. V gene TRBV7-9 combines with J gene TRBJ2-7; D is uncertain. CDR1 and CDR2 (germline): SEHNR, FQNEAQ (reference sequence). The ends were cut back, 7 bases at V and 8 bases at J, with 12 bases in the middle. This CDR3 is built from 11 residues. In DNA form, the CDR3 reads TGTGCCAGCACCTACGTAGGGCAGCAGTACTTC. This translates into CASTYVGQQYF.

This clonotype was observed at least ten times. The V and J genes are TRBV7-2 and TRBJ2-2; 8 positions match TRBD2. This CDR3 contains 15 residues. Germline CDR1 SGHTA, CDR2 FQGNSA. J was trimmed by 0 bases and V by 4 bases; bases with no gene match: 1. In DNA form, the CDR3 reads TGTGCCAGCAGCTCCGGGGGGGCGAACACCGGGGAGCTGTTTTTT. This codes for CASSSGGANTGELFF.

This clonotype was seen at least ten times. This chain uses TRBV28 with TRBJ2-7, with TRBD2 as a possible D gene (6 bases). CDR1 is MDHEN, CDR2 SYDVKM, per germline. Trimming pared 5 bases from V and 7 bases from J, leaving 12 bases between. The CDR3 is made up of 12 amino acids. The CDR3 loop reads CASSRGLWEQYF. CDR3 sequence (DNA): TGTGCCAGCAGTCGGGGACTGTGGGAGCAGTACTTC. The full variable domain, with the rest looked up from reference TRBV28 and TRBJ2-7, is DVKVTQSSRYLVKRTGEKVFLECVQDMDHENMFWYRQDPGLGLRLIYFSYDVKMKEKGDIPEGYSVSREKKERFSLILESASTNQTSMYLCASSRGLWEQYFGPGTRLTVT.

At least ten counts were recorded for this clonotype. V is TRBV18 and J is TRBJ1-5; D is ambiguous. V lost 3 bases, J lost 4 bases, and 10 bases lay in between. This CDR3 is 14 amino acids long. CDR1 KGHSH and CDR2 LQKENI come from the germline V gene. The CDR3 here is CASSPTVGNQPQHF. In nucleotides, the CDR3 is TGTGCCAGCTCACCCACAGTGGGAAATCAGCCCCAGCATTTT.

This clonotype turned up a few times. This chain uses TRBV7-2 with TRBJ2-7; the match to TRBD2 covers 9 bases. The V segment lost 5 bases and the J segment 6 bases; nucleotides outside the gene matches: 8. Germline-derived CDR1 and CDR2 are SGHTA and FQGNSA. This CDR3 comprises 14 residues. The CDR3 nucleotides are TGTGCCAGCAGCCCCAAAGCGGGGGGCCCCGAGCAGTACTTC. Translation gives CASSPKAGGPEQYF.